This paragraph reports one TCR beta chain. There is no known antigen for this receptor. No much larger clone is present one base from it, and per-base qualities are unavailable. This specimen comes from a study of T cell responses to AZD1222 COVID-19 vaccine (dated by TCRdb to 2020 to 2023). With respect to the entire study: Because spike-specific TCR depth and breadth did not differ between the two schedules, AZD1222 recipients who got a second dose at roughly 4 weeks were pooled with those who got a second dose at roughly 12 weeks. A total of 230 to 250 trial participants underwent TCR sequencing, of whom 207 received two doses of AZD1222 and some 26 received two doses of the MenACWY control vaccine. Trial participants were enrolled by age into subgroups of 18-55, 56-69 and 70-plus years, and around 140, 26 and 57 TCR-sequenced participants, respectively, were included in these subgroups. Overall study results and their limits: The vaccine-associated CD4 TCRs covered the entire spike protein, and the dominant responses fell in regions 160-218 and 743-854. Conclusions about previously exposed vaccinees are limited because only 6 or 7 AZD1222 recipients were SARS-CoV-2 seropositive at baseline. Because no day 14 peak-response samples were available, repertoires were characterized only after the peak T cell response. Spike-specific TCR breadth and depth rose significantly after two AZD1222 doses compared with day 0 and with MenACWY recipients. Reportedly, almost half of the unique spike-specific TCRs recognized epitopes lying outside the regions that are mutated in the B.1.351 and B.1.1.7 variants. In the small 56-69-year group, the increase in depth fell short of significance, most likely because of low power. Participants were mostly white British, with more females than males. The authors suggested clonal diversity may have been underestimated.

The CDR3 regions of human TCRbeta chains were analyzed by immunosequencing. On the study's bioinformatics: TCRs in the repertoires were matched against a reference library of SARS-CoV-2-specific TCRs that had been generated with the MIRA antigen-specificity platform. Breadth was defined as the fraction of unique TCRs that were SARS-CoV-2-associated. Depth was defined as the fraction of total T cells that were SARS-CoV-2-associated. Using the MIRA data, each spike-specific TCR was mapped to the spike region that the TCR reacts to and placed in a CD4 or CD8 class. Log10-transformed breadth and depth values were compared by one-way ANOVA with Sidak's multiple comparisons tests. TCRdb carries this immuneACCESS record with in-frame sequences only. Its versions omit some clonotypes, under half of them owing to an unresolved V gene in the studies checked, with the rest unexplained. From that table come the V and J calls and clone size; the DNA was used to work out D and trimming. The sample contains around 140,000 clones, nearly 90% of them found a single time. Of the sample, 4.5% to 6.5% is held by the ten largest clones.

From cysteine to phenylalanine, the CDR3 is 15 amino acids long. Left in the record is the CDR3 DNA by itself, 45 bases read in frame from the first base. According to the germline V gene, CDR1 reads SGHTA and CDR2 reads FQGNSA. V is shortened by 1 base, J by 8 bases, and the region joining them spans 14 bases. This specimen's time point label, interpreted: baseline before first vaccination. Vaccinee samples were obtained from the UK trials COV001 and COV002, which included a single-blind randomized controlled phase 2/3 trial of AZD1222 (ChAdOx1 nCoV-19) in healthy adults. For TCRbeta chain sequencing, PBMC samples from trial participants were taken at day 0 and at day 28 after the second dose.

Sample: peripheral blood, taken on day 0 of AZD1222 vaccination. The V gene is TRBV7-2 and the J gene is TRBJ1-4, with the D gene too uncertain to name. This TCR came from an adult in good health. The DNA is TGTGCCAGCAGCTTAGGAAGACCAGCGCTAGAAAAACTGTTTTTT. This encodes CASSLGRPALEKLFF.